The entry below describes one TCR beta chain. The sample originates from a study of cytomegalovirus exposure and HLA in healthy donors. The overall study: A prior study identified 110 million or so unique TCR beta sequences from roughly 170 million T cells.

Both 60 Vbeta primers and 13 Jbeta primers went into the PCR. Sequencing was performed with immunoSEQ multiplex PCR; in TCRdb, only in-frame clones are kept and a portion is missing. The sample lists approximately 150,000 clones, 50% to 75% seen once, with less than 3.5% in the top ten. Germline values: CDR1 MNHNS, CDR2 SASEGT. CDR3 length equals 13 residues. V was trimmed by 0 bases and J by 8 bases, leaving 10 bases between them. This chain uses TRBV6-1 with TRBJ1-1, with D perhaps matching TRBD1 (6 bases). This receptor was identified in a woman in her thirties in good health and CMV-seropositive. Sequenced sample: PBMCs. CDR3 DNA sequence: TGTGCCAGCAGTGAAGCCTGGACAGCCGAAGCTTTCTTT. Translation: CASSEAWTAEAFF.